This is a list of T cell receptor beta chains from one sample in a study of spatial heterogeneity in lung cancer. TCRdb reprocessed the 5' RACE reads via MiXCR and lists one record per CDR3 protein. The sample contains about 13,000 distinct CDR3 sequences, over 4.5% of which appear only once. Sequenced material: lung tumor tissue, taken at surgery. These receptors were taken from a male donor with early-stage non-small cell lung cancer. CDR3s include the opening cysteine and the closing phenylalanine or tryptophan. A D gene is named only where the DNA matches it firmly. The size of a clone is reported for some rows only, either as once, few or many, or as a class for expanded clones.

clone size: many
J gene: TRBJ1-5
D gene: TRBD1
V gene: TRBV28
CDR3 protein: CASSSFTGVGNQPQHF
CDR3 DNA: TGTGCCAGCAGCTCTTTCACAGGGGTCGGCAATCAGCCCCAGCATTTT

clone size: many
J gene: TRBJ2-3
D gene: -
V gene: TRBV2
CDR3 protein: CASSERGNTQYF
CDR3 DNA: TGTGCCAGCAGTGAAAGAGGAAATACGCAGTATTTT

clone size: -
J gene: TRBJ2-3
D gene: TRBD2
V gene: TRBV2
CDR3 protein: CASSASGGPYTDTQYF
CDR3 DNA: TGTGCCAGCAGTGCTAGCGGGGGGCCATACACAGATACGCAGTATTTT

clone size: many
J gene: TRBJ1-5
D gene: -
V gene: TRBV29-1
CDR3 protein: CSVEVTANQPQHF
CDR3 DNA: TGCAGCGTTGAAGTGACAGCAAATCAGCCCCAGCATTTT

clone size: -
J gene: TRBJ1-2
D gene: TRBD1
V gene: TRBV2
CDR3 protein: CASRRTGASYGYTF
CDR3 DNA: TGTGCCAGCAGACGGACAGGGGCGAGCTATGGCTACACCTTC

clone size: medium-sized
J gene: TRBJ2-2
D gene: TRBD1
V gene: TRBV9
CDR3 protein: CASSVAVQGADTGELFF
CDR3 DNA: TGTGCCAGCAGCGTAGCTGTGCAGGGGGCGGACACCGGGGAGCTGTTTTTT

clone size: few
J gene: TRBJ2-3
D gene: -
V gene: TRBV11-2
CDR3 protein: CASSTGTDPSTDTQYF
CDR3 DNA: TGTGCCAGCAGCACCGGGACGGATCCGAGCACAGATACGCAGTATTTT

clone size: many
J gene: TRBJ1-1
D gene: TRBD1
V gene: TRBV20-1
CDR3 protein: CSATWTGAGNTEAFF
CDR3 DNA: TGCAGTGCTACCTGGACAGGGGCGGGGAACACTGAAGCTTTCTTT

clone size: many
J gene: TRBJ1-2
D gene: -
V gene: TRBV20-1
CDR3 protein: CSARRSNLFLGYTF
CDR3 DNA: TGCAGTGCTAGAAGAAGTAATTTATTTTTGGGGTACACCTTC

clone size: many
J gene: TRBJ1-4
D gene: -
V gene: TRBV13
CDR3 protein: CASSLASMGNEKLFF
CDR3 DNA: TGTGCCAGCAGCCTCGCCTCGATGGGAAATGAAAAACTGTTTTTT

clone size: many
J gene: TRBJ1-6
D gene: TRBD1
V gene: TRBV6-2/TRBV6-3
CDR3 protein: CASSYRDSGNSPLHF
CDR3 DNA: TGTGCCAGCAGTTACCGGGACAGCGGGAATTCACCCCTCCACTTT

clone size: many
J gene: TRBJ2-5
D gene: -
V gene: TRBV7-2
CDR3 protein: CASSLVMRQETQYF
CDR3 DNA: TGTGCCAGCAGCTTAGTCATGAGACAAGAGACCCAGTACTTC